What follows are 23 T cell receptor beta chains derived from one specimen sequenced in a study of breast tumors, draining lymph nodes, adjacent tissues. In TCRdb, the multiplex PCR reads were re-called with MiXCR into one record per CDR3 protein. The data show about 14,000 distinct CDR3 sequences, approximately 50% seen once. What was sequenced was tumor-adjacent breast tissue. All receptors derive from a female donor with breast cancer. Some clones in this sample may be carry-over from other donors' samples.

In the case of this clonotype: The junction differs from germline at one of its ends, possibly a read error. The genes are TRBV7-9 and TRBJ2-1; no definite D call. CDR1 is SEHNR, CDR2 FQNEAQ, per germline (reference sequence). This CDR3 has 14 residues. CDR3 nucleotides: TGCGCCAGCAGCCGGAACACCTCTTACAATGAGCAGTTCTTC. Translated: CASSRNTSYNEQFF.

This clonotype was seen only once. The V call is TRBV9, the J call TRBJ2-3; D uncertain. Trimming took off 5 bases at V and 0 bases at J, with 7 bases between the two ends. The CDR3 length is 13 residues. Germline V lookup: CDR1 SGDLS, CDR2 YYNGEE. The CDR3 DNA reads as TGTGCCAGCAGGGACGATAGCACAGATACGCAGTATTTT. Residues: CASRDDSTDTQYF.

The rearrangement joins TRBV20-1 to TRBJ2-7; D call uncertain. This CDR3 spans 14 amino acids. Trimming stripped 6 bases from V and 6 bases from J, with 21 bases between. Germline V gene data show CDR1 as DFQATT and CDR2 as SNEGSKA (reference sequence). CDR3 loop: CSANRVAGRAEQYF. In DNA, the CDR3 is TGCAGTGCGAACCGGGTCGCTGGACGGGCCGAGCAGTACTTC.

The chain combines TRBV5-1 with TRBJ1-3; TRBD1 might be the D (5 bases). The CDR3 consists of 14 residues. The V end was cut by 0 bases, the J end by 8 bases, with 12 bases between. Germline CDR1 SGHRS, CDR2 YFSETQ. For the CDR3, the DNA is TGCGCCAGCAGCTTGGTCGGGCTGGGGGACACCATATATTTT. Its translation is CASSLVGLGDTIYF. Full variable domain (outside the CDR3, taken from reference TRBV5-1 and TRBJ1-3): KAGVTQTPRYLIKTRGQQVTLSCSPISGHRSVSWYQQTPGQGLQFLFEYFSETQRNKGNFPGRFSGRQFSNSRSEMNVSTLELGDSALYLCASSLVGLGDTIYFGEGSWLTVV.

The sample holds a few counts of this clonotype. This chain connects TRBV20-1 to TRBJ2-3; TRBD2 agrees at 10 bases. The germline V gene has CDR1 DFQATT and CDR2 SNEGSKA (reference sequence). Trimming removed 3 bases from V and 0 bases from J; junction bases left unmatched: 0. This CDR3 comprises 14 residues. CDR3 nucleotide sequence: TGCAGTGCTAGGACTAGCGGGAGCACAGATACGCAGTATTTT. Residues: CSARTSGSTDTQYF.

In its sample, this clonotype was seen once. The V and J genes are TRBV24-1 and TRBJ1-2; D remains ambiguous. V lost 4 bases, J lost 0 bases, and 5 bases lay in between. Germline V lookup: CDR1 KGHDR, CDR2 SFDVKD. This CDR3 has 13 residues. In DNA form, the CDR3 reads TGTGCCACCAGTGACAGAACTAACTATGGCTACACCTTC. It codes for CATSDRTNYGYTF.

This clonotype occurred many times. The rearrangement links TRBV28 to TRBJ2-3; D is undetermined. The CDR3 extends over 17 amino acids. Germline lookup yields CDR1 MDHEN and CDR2 SYDVKM. Between the trimmed V and J ends, which lost 0 bases and 0 bases, there was a span of 13 bases. CDR3 protein: CASSLWILRRSTDTQYF. The CDR3 DNA follows: TGTGCCAGCAGTTTATGGATCCTCAGGAGAAGCACAGATACGCAGTATTTT.

This clonotype has more than one count but fewer than ten. CDR3 region: CAIGGLAGPETQYF. In nucleotides, the CDR3 is TGTGCCATCGGGGGACTAGCGGGACCAGAGACCCAGTACTTC. The rearrangement uses TRBV10-3 and TRBJ2-5; TRBD2 matches 13 bases. CDR3 length: 14 residues. Germline V lookup: CDR1 ENHRY, CDR2 SYGVKD. Germline trimming cut 8 bases from V and 4 bases from J; bases unmatched to any gene: 4.

This clonotype showed up many times. The chain has TRBV7-9 and TRBJ2-1; D gene unclear. CDR1 is SEHNR and CDR2 is FQNEAQ in the germline V gene (reference sequence). CDR3 size: 16 residues. V shed 1 base and J shed 3 bases, with 13 bases lying between them. CDR3 region: CASSLDGSIFYNEQFF. CDR3 in DNA: TGTGCCAGCAGCTTAGACGGATCCATCTTCTACAATGAGCAGTTCTTC.

This clonotype was counted only a few times. The CDR3 spells CASSPRDRGPFSTDTQYF. The CDR3, as DNA: TGTGCCAGCTCACCACGGGACAGGGGGCCTTTTAGCACAGATACGCAGTATTTT. The gene calls are TRBV18 and TRBJ2-3; 12 bases are shared with TRBD1. From germline, CDR1 is KGHSH and CDR2 LQKENI. This CDR3 has 18 residues. The junction had 5 bases not matched to a gene; V was cut back by 1 base and J by 0 bases.

This chain uses TRBV4-3 with TRBJ1-2, with TRBD1 as a possible D gene (6 bases). V lost 1 base and J 0 bases, leaving 9 bases between the germline ends. This CDR3 is built from 15 residues. The germline gives CDR1 LGHNA, CDR2 YSLEER. The CDR3, as DNA: TGCGCCAGCAGCCAAGGAGGGGGATCTAACTATGGCTACACCTTC. Translating gives CASSQGGGSNYGYTF.

J is TRBJ1-2 and V is TRBV7-2; D perhaps matches TRBD1 (6 bases). This CDR3 is 13 amino acids long. Germline lookup yields CDR1 SGHTA and CDR2 FQGNSA. Trimming took off 6 bases at V and 6 bases at J, with 14 bases between the two ends. CDR3 in DNA: TGTGCCAGCAGGGGACACCCGTTTGATGGCTACACCTTC. Translating it yields CASRGHPFDGYTF.

The chain carries TRBV20-1 and TRBJ1-2, with D hard to call. The length of the CDR3 is 12 residues. The V and J ends lost 2 bases and 4 bases respectively, with 8 bases between them. Germline lookup yields CDR1 DFQATT and CDR2 SNEGSKA (reference sequence). CDR3 amino acids: CSARQQIYGYTF. Written as DNA, the CDR3 is TGCAGTGCTAGACAACAGATCTATGGCTACACCTTC.

The chain carries TRBV10-3 and TRBJ1-4; D is unresolved. V gave up 5 bases and J gave up 4 bases, with 8 bases separating them. Per germline, CDR1 ENHRY and CDR2 SYGVKD. The CDR3 length is 13 residues. The CDR3 DNA follows: TGTGCCATCAGTACCCAAAGTAATGAAAAACTGTTTTTT. This translates into CAISTQSNEKLFF.

V and J are TRBV2 and TRBJ2-5; D uncertain. Germline V gives CDR1 SNHLY, CDR2 FYNNEI. The CDR3 spans 15 residues. The V end was cut by 2 bases, the J end by 0 bases, with 10 bases between. CDR3 loop: CASSEQALYQETQYF. DNA for the CDR3: TGTGCCAGCAGTGAACAAGCGCTGTACCAAGAGACCCAGTACTTC. Variable domain in full (rest from reference TRBV2 and TRBJ2-5): EPEVTQTPSHQVTQMGQEVILRCVPISNHLYFYWYRQILGQKVEFLVSFYNNEISEKSEIFDDQFSVERPDGSNFTLKIRSTKLEDSAMYFCASSEQALYQETQYFGPGTRLLVL.

The chain employs TRBV2 and TRBJ2-5; 7 bases line up with TRBD2. The ends lost 4 bases at V and 0 bases at J; junction bases unmatched: 8. CDR1 and CDR2 from the germline V gene are SNHLY and FYNNEI. The CDR3 runs to 16 residues. CDR3 in amino acids: CASSGLAHIYQETQYF. In DNA, the CDR3 is TGTGCCAGCAGTGGACTAGCCCACATCTACCAAGAGACCCAGTACTTC.

The chain has TRBV28 and TRBJ2-4; tentatively, D is TRBD1 or TRBD2 (6 bases each). The V gene lost 2 bases and the J gene lost 7 bases, with 15 bases spanning the gap. Germline CDR1 MDHEN, CDR2 SYDVKM. This CDR3 spans 15 amino acids. In DNA form, the CDR3 reads TGTGCCAGCAGTTTACGGTCGGGGGCGCGGAACATTCAGTACTTC. This gives the protein CASSLRSGARNIQYF.

This chain connects TRBV29-1 to TRBJ1-1, with a weak D call TRBD1 (6 bases). The CDR3 loop spans 11 amino acids. The V end was cut by 6 bases, the J end by 8 bases, with 13 bases between. Germline V gene sequence: CDR1 SQVTM, CDR2 ANQGSEA. The CDR3 region is CSVALQGEAFF. CDR3 in DNA: TGCAGCGTAGCGCTCCAGGGGGAAGCTTTCTTT.

This clonotype is labeled large. The rearrangement uses TRBV20-1 and TRBJ1-3; 9 positions agree with TRBD1. CDR1 and CDR2 from the germline V gene are DFQATT and SNEGSKA (reference sequence). The CDR3 has 14 residues. J was trimmed by 0 bases and V by 6 bases; bases with no gene match: 3. The CDR3 here is CSAPGQGSGNTIYF. As DNA, the CDR3 is TGCAGTGCGCCGGGACAGGGCTCTGGAAACACCATATATTTT.

The chain links TRBV3-1 to TRBJ1-2, with 7 positions matching TRBD1. This CDR3 contains 14 residues. J was trimmed by 3 bases and V by 3 bases; bases with no gene match: 4. Germline V lookup: CDR1 LGHDT, CDR2 YNNKEL (reference sequence). The CDR3 DNA reads as TGTGCCAGCAGCCACCGGGACAGCTACTATGGCTACACCTTC. It yields the protein CASSHRDSYYGYTF.

J is TRBJ2-1 and V is TRBV29-1; D perhaps matches TRBD2 (6 bases). Germline V gene data show CDR1 as SQVTM and CDR2 as ANQGSEA. The V and J ends lost 5 bases and 3 bases respectively, with 11 bases between them. This CDR3 region has 13 residues. As DNA, the CDR3 is TGCAGCGTTCGGGAGAATGTCTACAATGAGCAGTTCTTC. Translation gives CSVRENVYNEQFF.

This clonotype is medium-sized in the sample. The chain couples TRBV5-1 to TRBJ2-7; tentative D call: TRBD2 (5 bases). The CDR3 runs to 14 residues. Germline V CDR1 and CDR2: SGHRS, YFSETQ. V lost 1 base and J lost 0, with 8 bases in between. CDR3: CASSLSGSSYEQYF. The CDR3 DNA follows: TGCGCCAGCAGCTTGTCGGGAAGCTCCTACGAGCAGTACTTC.

This clonotype was picked up many times. This chain connects TRBV20-1 to TRBJ2-1, with TRBD2 matching 12 bases. The CDR3 has 17 amino acids. V lost 4 bases, J lost 2 bases, and 9 bases stayed unmatched. Germline CDR1 reads DFQATT; CDR2 reads SNEGSKA (reference sequence). CDR3 coding DNA: TGCAGTGCTAACCTAGCGGGAGGGCCTTTTGCCTACAATGAGCAGTTCTTC. Its protein product is CSANLAGGPFAYNEQFF.